These T cell receptor beta chains were read from a single sample in a study of T cells in Graves' hyperthyroidism and ophthalmopathy. TCRdb re-called the multiplex PCR reads with MiXCR, one entry per CDR3 protein. The table lists roughly 200,000 distinct CDR3 sequences, around 16% of them singletons. The sample consisted of blood. These receptors originate from a woman aged 45-65 years with Graves' hyperthyroidism. Each CDR3 is given without its conserved first and last residue. Clone size is shown for a subset of rows, as once, few, many or a class of expanded clone.

v_call	j_call	clone_size	cdr3_aa
TRBV6-1	TRBJ1-1	many	ASSSDRFLNTEAF
TRBV6-2/TRBV6-3	TRBJ2-3	many	ASSYSTTRELGTDTQY
TRBV5-1	TRBJ2-7	many	ASSLGTGDEQY
TRBV5-1	TRBJ2-5	many	ASSPAGTSGRGAY
TRBV13	TRBJ2-1	-	ASSLNTRGIEQF
TRBV9	TRBJ1-2	few	ASSVSLGHSERGYT
TRBV9	TRBJ2-1	many	ASSVAWGGAGNEQF
TRBV10-3	TRBJ2-1	many	AIASGGHSYNEQF
TRBV4-1	TRBJ2-7	few	ASSQDFIEQY
TRBV6-2/TRBV6-3	TRBJ2-1	many	ASSYAEGLAGGYNEQF
TRBV10-3	TRBJ1-1	-	AIRANPGTGYTEAF
TRBV12-3/TRBV12-4	TRBJ2-7	-	ASSHGQGGYEQY
TRBV5-1	TRBJ2-5	few	ASSLEVQGRQETQY
TRBV27	TRBJ2-1	-	ASRPSRLDYNEQF
TRBV11-3	TRBJ2-7	-	ASRIGSTYEQY
TRBV12-3/TRBV12-4	TRBJ1-5	many	ASSLGQGVQPQH
TRBV11-1	TRBJ2-7	many	ASSLRPASSYEQY
TRBV5-1	TRBJ1-1	many	ASSTGYTEAF
TRBV4-1	TRBJ1-1	few	ASSQEVNTEAF
TRBV11-2	TRBJ2-1	few	ASTKGLAGGPSDEQF
TRBV11-3	TRBJ2-7	many	ASSLADEQY
TRBV6-2/TRBV6-3	TRBJ2-3	few	ASSYHTQY
TRBV6-9	TRBJ2-3	-	ASSYLGGDTQY
TRBV12-3/TRBV12-4	TRBJ1-2	-	ASSVGALDGYT
TRBV11-2	TRBJ1-1	many	ASSLPYRTGENTEAF
TRBV7-9	TRBJ2-1	few	ASSPPTGSSYNEQF
TRBV6-1	TRBJ2-1	many	ASRTQAEQF
TRBV9	TRBJ2-2	few	ASSAQAYTGELF
TRBV28	TRBJ2-7	many	ASNLAGYEQY
TRBV11-2	TRBJ2-3	-	ASSLGGGRTDTQY
TRBV19	TRBJ2-1	-	ASTLREKSSYNEQF
TRBV12-3/TRBV12-4	TRBJ1-1	many	ASSSGTLAIEAF
TRBV6-2/TRBV6-3	TRBJ2-7	many	ASRQRGTSGYEQY
TRBV11-2	TRBJ2-1	many	ASSLERVGNEQF
TRBV6-2/TRBV6-3	TRBJ2-5	many	ASSHLRQGRYETQY
TRBV9	TRBJ1-5	few	ASSVGGQGGNQPQH
TRBV5-1	TRBJ2-7	many	ASSLTSGSHEQY
TRBV19	TRBJ2-5	few	ASSRGGGPQETQY
TRBV4-1	TRBJ2-1	many	ASSQDLVGTGNEQF
TRBV5-1	TRBJ2-1	few	ASSLGDRSNEQF
TRBV7-9	TRBJ2-3	many	ASSLASGTDTQY
TRBV28	TRBJ2-7	-	ASGTHDSLSYEQY
TRBV5-6	TRBJ2-5	few	ASSLTSGTYQETQY
TRBV20-1	TRBJ2-7	many	SAALAGVPYEQY
TRBV5-4	TRBJ2-5	-	ASSWGALAGIETQY
TRBV5-1	TRBJ2-3	-	ASSGEGDAQY
TRBV12-3/TRBV12-4	TRBJ2-5	many	ASTQGLQETQY
TRBV5-4	TRBJ2-5	-	ASSDTTETQY
TRBV11-2	TRBJ2-7	many	ASSSVARSTYEQY
TRBV7-2	TRBJ2-7	many	ASSQGQTYEQY
TRBV7-9	TRBJ2-1	few	ASSPPREGLRDEQF